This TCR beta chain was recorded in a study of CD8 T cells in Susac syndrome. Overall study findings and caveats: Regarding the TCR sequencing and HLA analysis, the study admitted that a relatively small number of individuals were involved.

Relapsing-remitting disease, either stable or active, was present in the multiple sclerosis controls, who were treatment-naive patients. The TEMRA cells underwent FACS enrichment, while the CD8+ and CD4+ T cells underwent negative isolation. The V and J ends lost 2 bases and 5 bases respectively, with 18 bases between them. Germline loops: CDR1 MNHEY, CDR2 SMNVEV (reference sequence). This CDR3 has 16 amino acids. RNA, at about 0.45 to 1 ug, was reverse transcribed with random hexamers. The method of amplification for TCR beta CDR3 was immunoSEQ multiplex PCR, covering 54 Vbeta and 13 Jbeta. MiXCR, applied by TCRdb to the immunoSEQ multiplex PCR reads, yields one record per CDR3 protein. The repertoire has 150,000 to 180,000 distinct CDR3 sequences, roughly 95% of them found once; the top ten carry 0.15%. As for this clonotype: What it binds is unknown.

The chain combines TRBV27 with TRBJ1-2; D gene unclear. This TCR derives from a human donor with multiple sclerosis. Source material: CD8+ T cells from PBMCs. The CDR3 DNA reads TGTGCCAGCAGTTTAATGTCGGCGGACGATTTGTATGGCTACACCTTC. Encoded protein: CASSLMSADDLYGYTF.